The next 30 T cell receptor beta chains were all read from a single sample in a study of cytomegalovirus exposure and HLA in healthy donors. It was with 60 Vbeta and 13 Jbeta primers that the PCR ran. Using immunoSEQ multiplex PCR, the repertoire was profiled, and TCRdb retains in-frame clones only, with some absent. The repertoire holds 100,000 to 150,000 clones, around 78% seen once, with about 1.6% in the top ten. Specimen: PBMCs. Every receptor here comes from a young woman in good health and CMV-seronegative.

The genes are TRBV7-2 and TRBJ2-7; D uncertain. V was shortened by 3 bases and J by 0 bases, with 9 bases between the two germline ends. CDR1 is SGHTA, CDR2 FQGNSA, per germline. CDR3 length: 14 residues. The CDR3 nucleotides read TGTGCCAGCAGCTTCGAGTTCGACTCCTACGAGCAGTACTTC. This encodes CASSFEFDSYEQYF.

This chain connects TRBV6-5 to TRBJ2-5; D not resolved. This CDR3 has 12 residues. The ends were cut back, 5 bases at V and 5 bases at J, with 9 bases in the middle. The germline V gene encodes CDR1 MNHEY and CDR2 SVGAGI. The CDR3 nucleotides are TGTGCCAGCAGTCAACACGGGGAGACCCAGTACTTC. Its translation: CASSQHGETQYF.

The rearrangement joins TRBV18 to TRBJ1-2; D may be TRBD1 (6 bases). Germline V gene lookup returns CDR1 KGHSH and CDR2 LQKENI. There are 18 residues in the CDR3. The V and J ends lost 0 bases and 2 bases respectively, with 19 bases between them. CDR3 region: CASSPPGPTFTGNYGYTF. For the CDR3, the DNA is TGTGCCAGCTCACCACCGGGCCCTACCTTTACAGGGAACTATGGCTACACCTTC.

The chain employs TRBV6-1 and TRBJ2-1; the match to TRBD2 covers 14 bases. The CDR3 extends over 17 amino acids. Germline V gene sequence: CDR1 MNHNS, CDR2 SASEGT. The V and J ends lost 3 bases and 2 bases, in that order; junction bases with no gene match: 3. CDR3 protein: CASSDRTSGRTYNEQFF. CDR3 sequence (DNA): TGTGCCAGCAGTGATAGGACTAGCGGGAGGACCTACAATGAGCAGTTCTTC.

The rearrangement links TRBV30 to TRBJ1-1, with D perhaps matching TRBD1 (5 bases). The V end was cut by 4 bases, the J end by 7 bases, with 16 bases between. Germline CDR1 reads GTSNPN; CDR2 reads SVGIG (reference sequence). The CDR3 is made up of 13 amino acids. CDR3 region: CAWMTGGGSEAFF. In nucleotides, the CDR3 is TGTGCCTGGATGACGGGGGGAGGTAGTGAAGCTTTCTTT. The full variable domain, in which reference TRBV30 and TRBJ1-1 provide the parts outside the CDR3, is SQTIHQWPATLVQPVGSPLSLECTVEGTSNPNLYWYRQAAGRGLQLLFYSVGIGQISSEVPQNLSASRPQDRQFILSSKKLLLSDSGFYLCAWMTGGGSEAFFGQGTRLTVV.

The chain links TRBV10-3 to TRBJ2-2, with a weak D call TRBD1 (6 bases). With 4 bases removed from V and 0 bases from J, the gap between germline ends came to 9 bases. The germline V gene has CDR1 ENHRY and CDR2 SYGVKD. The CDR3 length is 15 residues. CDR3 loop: CAISGDRPNTGELFF. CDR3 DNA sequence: TGTGCCATCAGTGGCGACAGGCCGAACACCGGGGAGCTGTTTTTT.

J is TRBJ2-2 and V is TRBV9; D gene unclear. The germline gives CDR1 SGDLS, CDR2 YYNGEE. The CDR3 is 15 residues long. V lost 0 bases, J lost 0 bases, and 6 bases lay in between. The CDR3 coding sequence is TGTGCCAGCAGCGTAGGCGGTTCGAACACCGGGGAGCTGTTTTTT. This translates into CASSVGGSNTGELFF.

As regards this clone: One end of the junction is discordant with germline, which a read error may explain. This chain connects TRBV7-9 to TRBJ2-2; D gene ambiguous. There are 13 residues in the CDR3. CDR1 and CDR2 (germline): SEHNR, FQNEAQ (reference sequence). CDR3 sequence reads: CSSSPRDTGELFF. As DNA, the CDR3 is TGTTCCAGCAGCCCCCGCGACACCGGGGAGCTGTTTTTT. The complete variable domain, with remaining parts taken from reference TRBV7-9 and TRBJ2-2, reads DTGVSQNPRHKITKRGQNVTFRCDPISEHNRLYWYRQTLGQGPEFLTYFQNEAQLEKSRLLSDRFSAERPKGSFSTLEIQRTEQGDSAMYLCSSSPRDTGELFFGEGSRLTVL.

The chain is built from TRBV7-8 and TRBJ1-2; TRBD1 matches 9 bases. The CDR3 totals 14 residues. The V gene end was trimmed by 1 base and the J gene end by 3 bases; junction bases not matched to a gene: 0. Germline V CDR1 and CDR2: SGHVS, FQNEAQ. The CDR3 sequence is CASSLGTGDYGYTF. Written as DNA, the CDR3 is TGTGCCAGCAGCTTAGGGACAGGGGACTATGGCTACACCTTC.

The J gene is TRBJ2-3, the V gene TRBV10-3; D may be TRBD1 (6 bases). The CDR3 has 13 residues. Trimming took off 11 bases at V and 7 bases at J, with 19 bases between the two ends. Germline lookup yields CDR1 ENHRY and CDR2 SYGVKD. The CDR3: CAVRDTGTNTQYF. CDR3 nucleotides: TGTGCCGTCCGGGACACTGGCACGAATACGCAGTATTTT.

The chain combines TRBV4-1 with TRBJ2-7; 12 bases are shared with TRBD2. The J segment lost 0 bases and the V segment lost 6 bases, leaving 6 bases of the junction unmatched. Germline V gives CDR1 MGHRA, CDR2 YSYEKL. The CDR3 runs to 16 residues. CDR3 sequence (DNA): TGCGCCAGCAGTCGACTAGCGGGAGAGTCCTCCTACGAGCAGTACTTC. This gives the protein CASSRLAGESSYEQYF.

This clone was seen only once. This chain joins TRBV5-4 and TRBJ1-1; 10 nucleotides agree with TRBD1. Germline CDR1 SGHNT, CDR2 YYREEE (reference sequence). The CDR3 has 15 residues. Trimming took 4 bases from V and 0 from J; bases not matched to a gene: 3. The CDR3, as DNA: TGTGCCAGCAGCGAGGGACAGGGGTTGAACACTGAAGCTTTCTTT. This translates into CASSEGQGLNTEAFF.

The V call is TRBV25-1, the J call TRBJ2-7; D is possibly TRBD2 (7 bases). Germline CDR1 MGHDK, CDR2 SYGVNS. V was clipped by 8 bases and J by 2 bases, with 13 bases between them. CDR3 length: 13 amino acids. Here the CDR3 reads CASRGGSPYEQYF. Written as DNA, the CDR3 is TGTGCCAGCCGCGGGGGCTCCCCCTACGAGCAGTACTTC.

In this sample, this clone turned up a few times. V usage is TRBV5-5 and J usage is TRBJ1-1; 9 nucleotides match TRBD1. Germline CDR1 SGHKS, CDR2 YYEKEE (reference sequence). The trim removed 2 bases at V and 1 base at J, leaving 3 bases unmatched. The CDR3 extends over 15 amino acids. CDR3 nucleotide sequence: TGTGCCAGCAGCTTCGACAGGGGGGGGAACACTGAAGCTTTCTTT. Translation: CASSFDRGGNTEAFF.

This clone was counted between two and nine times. Written as DNA, the CDR3 is TGTGCCAGTAGTCTCGACAGTAACTATGGCTACACCTTC. As protein: CASSLDSNYGYTF. The V gene is TRBV19, the J gene TRBJ1-2; a possible D gene is TRBD1 (5 bases). From germline, CDR1 is LNHDA and CDR2 SQIVND (reference sequence). The V and J ends lost 5 bases and 1 base respectively, with 8 bases between them. There are 13 residues in the CDR3.

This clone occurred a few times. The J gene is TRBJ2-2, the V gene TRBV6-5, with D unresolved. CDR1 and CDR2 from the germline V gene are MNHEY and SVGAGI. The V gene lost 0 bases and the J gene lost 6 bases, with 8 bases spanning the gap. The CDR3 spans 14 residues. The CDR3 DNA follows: TGTGCCAGCAGTTACTCCCGGGTACCCGGGGAGCTGTTTTTT. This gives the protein CASSYSRVPGELFF.

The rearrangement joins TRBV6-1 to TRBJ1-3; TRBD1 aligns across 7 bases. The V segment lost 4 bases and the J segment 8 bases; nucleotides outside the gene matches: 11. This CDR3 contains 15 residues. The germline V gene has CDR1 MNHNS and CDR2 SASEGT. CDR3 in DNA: TGTGCCAGCAGTGTCGACAGGGACCTACAGGACACCATATATTTT. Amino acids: CASSVDRDLQDTIYF.

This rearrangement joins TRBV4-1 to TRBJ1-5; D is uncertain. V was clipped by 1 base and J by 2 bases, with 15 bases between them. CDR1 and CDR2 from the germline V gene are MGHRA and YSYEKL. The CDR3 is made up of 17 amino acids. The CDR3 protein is CASSQVLALRGNQPQHF. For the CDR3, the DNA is TGCGCCAGCAGCCAAGTGTTAGCTCTCCGGGGCAATCAGCCCCAGCATTTT.

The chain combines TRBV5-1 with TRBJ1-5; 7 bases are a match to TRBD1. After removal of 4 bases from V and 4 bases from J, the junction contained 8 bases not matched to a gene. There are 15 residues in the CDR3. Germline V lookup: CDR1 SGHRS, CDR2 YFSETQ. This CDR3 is CASSPGGGRNQPQHF. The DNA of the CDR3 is TGCGCCAGCAGCCCGGGAGGGGGCCGTAATCAGCCCCAGCATTTT. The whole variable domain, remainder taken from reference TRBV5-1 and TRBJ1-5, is KAGVTQTPRYLIKTRGQQVTLSCSPISGHRSVSWYQQTPGQGLQFLFEYFSETQRNKGNFPGRFSGRQFSNSRSEMNVSTLELGDSALYLCASSPGGGRNQPQHFGDGTRLSIL.

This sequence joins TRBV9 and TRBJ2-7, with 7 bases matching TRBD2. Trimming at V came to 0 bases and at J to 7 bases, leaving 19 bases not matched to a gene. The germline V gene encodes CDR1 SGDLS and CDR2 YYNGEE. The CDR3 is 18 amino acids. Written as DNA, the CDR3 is TGTGCCAGCAGCGTAGATGGGGGACTAAGCGGGACCTCTAGGGAGCAGTACTTC. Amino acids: CASSVDGGLSGTSREQYF. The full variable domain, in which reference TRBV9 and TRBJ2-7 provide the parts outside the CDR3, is DSGVTQTPKHLITATGQRVTLRCSPRSGDLSVYWYQQSLDQGLQFLIQYYNGEERAKGNILERFSAQQFPDLHSELNLSSLELGDSALYFCASSVDGGLSGTSREQYFGPGTRLTVT.

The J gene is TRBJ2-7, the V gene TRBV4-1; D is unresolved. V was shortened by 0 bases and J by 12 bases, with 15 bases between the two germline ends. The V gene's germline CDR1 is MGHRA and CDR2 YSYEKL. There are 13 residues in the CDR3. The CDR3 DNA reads TGCGCCAGCAGCCAAGACCGTGATGCTCCCAGGTACTTC. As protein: CASSQDRDAPRYF.

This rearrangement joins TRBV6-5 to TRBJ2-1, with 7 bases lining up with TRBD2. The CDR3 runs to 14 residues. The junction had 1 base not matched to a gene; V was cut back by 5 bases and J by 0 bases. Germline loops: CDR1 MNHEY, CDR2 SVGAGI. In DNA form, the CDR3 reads TGTGCCAGCAGTCCGGGGGGCTCCTACAATGAGCAGTTCTTC. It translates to CASSPGGSYNEQFF.

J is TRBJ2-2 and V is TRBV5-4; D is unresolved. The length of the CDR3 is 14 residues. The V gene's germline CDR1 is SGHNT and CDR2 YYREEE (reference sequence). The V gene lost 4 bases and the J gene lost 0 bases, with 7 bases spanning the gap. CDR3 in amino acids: CASSPEPNTGELFF. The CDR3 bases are TGTGCCAGCAGCCCAGAACCGAACACCGGGGAGCTGTTTTTT.

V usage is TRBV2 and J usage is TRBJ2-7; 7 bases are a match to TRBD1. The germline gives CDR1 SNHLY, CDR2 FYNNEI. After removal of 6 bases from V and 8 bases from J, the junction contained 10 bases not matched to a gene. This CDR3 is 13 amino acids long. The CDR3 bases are TGTGCCAGCAGGTCGACAGGGTCTACGAAGCAGTACTTC. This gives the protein CASRSTGSTKQYF. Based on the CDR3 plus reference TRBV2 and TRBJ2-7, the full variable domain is EPEVTQTPSHQVTQMGQEVILRCVPISNHLYFYWYRQILGQKVEFLVSFYNNEISEKSEIFDDQFSVERPDGSNFTLKIRSTKLEDSAMYFCASRSTGSTKQYFGPGTRLTVT.

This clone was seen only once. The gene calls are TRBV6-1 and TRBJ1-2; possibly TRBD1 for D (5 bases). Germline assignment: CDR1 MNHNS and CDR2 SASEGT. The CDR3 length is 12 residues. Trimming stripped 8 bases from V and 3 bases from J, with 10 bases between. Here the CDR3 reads CASGGDDYGYTF. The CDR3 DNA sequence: TGTGCCAGCGGAGGGGACGACTATGGCTACACCTTC.

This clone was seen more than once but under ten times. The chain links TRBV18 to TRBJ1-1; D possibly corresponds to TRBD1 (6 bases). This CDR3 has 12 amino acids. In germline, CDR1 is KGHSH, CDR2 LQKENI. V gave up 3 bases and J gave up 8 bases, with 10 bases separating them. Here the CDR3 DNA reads TGTGCCAGCTCACCTCAGACAGGAGAAGCTTTCTTT. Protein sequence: CASSPQTGEAFF.

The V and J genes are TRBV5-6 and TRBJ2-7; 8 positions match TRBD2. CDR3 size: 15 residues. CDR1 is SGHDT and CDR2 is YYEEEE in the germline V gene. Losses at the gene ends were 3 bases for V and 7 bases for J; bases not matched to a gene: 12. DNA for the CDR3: TGTGCCAGCAGCTGGGGGCGGGGGGTAAACGGGGAGCAGTACTTC. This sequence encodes CASSWGRGVNGEQYF. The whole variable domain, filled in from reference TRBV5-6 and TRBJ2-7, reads DAGVTQSPTHLIKTRGQQVTLRCSPKSGHDTVSWYQQALGQGPQFIFQYYEEEERQRGNFPDRFSGHQFPNYSSELNVNALLLGDSALYLCASSWGRGVNGEQYFGPGTRLTVT.

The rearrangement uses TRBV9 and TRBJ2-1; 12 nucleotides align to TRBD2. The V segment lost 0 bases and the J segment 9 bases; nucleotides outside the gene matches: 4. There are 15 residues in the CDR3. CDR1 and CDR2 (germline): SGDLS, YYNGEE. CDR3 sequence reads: CASSVASGRASEQFF. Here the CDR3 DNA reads TGTGCCAGCAGCGTAGCTAGCGGGAGGGCCAGTGAGCAGTTCTTC.

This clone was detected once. CDR3 sequence reads: CASSLASLAGVRNEQFF. The CDR3 nucleotides read TGCGCCAGCAGCTTGGCCAGTCTAGCGGGAGTACGGAATGAGCAGTTCTTC. V usage is TRBV5-1 and J usage is TRBJ2-1; 10 bases align to TRBD2. Looked up from germline, CDR1 is SGHRS and CDR2 is YFSETQ. J was trimmed by 7 bases and V by 0 bases; bases with no gene match: 10. The CDR3 spans 17 residues.

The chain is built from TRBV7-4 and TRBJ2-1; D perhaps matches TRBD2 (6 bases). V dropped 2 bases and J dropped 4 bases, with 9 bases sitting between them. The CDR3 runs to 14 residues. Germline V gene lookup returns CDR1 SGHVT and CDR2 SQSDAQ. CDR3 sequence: CASSLCGAYNEQFF. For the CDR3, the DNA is TGTGCCAGCAGCTTATGCGGGGCATACAATGAGCAGTTCTTC.